What follows are 12 T cell receptor beta chains derived from one specimen sequenced in a study of cytomegalovirus exposure and HLA in healthy donors. TCRdb's table, derived via immunoSEQ multiplex PCR, lists solely in-frame clones and lacks some. Here the sample spans some 270,000 clones, about 86% being singletons. The sample was PBMCs. All receptors come from a woman under 30 in good health and CMV-seronegative.

The CDR3 DNA reads as TGCGCCAGCAGCACCGGACTAGCCGTAGGAGAGACCCAGTACTTC. Residues: CASSTGLAVGETQYF. The chain joins TRBV5-1 to TRBJ2-5; 8 bases fit TRBD2. Trimming removed 4 bases from V and 4 bases from J; junction bases left unmatched: 9. This CDR3 has 15 amino acids. Germline loops: CDR1 SGHRS, CDR2 YFSETQ. Full variable domain (missing parts from reference TRBV5-1 and TRBJ2-5): KAGVTQTPRYLIKTRGQQVTLSCSPISGHRSVSWYQQTPGQGLQFLFEYFSETQRNKGNFPGRFSGRQFSNSRSEMNVSTLELGDSALYLCASSTGLAVGETQYFGPGTRLLVL.

The rearrangement joins TRBV30 to TRBJ1-4; no clear D. CDR3 length: 13 residues. V lost 4 bases to trimming and J lost 5 bases, with 11 bases between them. Germline assignment: CDR1 GTSNPN and CDR2 SVGIG (reference sequence). CDR3 DNA: TGTGCCTGGAATCCCTTGGAGAATGAAAAACTGTTTTTT. It is translated as CAWNPLENEKLFF.

The genes are TRBV6-5 and TRBJ2-1; 7 bases align to TRBD2. This CDR3 comprises 15 residues. The trim removed 5 bases at V and 8 bases at J, leaving 12 bases unmatched. Germline CDR1 is MNHEY and CDR2 is SVGAGI. CDR3 amino acids: CASSPVGGSWHEQFF. The CDR3 bases are TGTGCCAGCAGTCCCGTGGGCGGGAGCTGGCATGAGCAGTTCTTC.

This rearrangement joins TRBV7-6 to TRBJ2-5, with TRBD1 matching over 7 bases. Germline V gives CDR1 SGHVS, CDR2 FNYEAQ. This CDR3 region has 12 residues. The V segment lost 1 base and the J segment 9 bases; nucleotides outside the gene matches: 2. This CDR3 reads CASSLGQGAQYF. Here the CDR3 DNA reads TGTGCCAGCAGCTTAGGGCAGGGGGCCCAGTACTTC. Filled out from reference TRBV7-6 and TRBJ2-5, the complete variable domain reads GAGVSQSPRYKVTKRGQDVALRCDPISGHVSLYWYRQALGQGPEFLTYFNYEAQQDKSGLPNDRFSAERPEGSISTLTIQRTEQRDSAMYRCASSLGQGAQYFGPGTRLLVL.

The chain uses TRBV10-3 and TRBJ1-1, with a possible D match to TRBD1 (5 bases). This CDR3 has 14 residues. With 5 bases removed from V and 2 bases from J, the gap between germline ends came to 12 bases. CDR1 ENHRY and CDR2 SYGVKD come from the germline V gene. The CDR3 is CAISQTATNTEAFF. CDR3 nucleotides: TGTGCCATCAGTCAGACAGCTACCAACACTGAAGCTTTCTTT.

The chain recombines TRBV2 with TRBJ1-3, with a possible D match to TRBD1 (6 bases). Deletions cut 3 bases from V and 0 bases from J, with 9 bases between. The CDR3 has 15 residues. CDR1 is SNHLY and CDR2 is FYNNEI in the germline V gene. For the CDR3, the DNA is TGTGCCAGCAGTGAGGGGGCCCGCTCTGGAAACACCATATATTTT. Translation: CASSEGARSGNTIYF.

The CDR3 DNA reads TGTGCCAGCAGACGAGACAGGAACTATGGCTACACCTTC. Amino acid sequence: CASRRDRNYGYTF. This chain connects TRBV2 to TRBJ1-2; a weak D match, TRBD1 (6 bases). V was clipped by 6 bases and J by 2 bases, with 10 bases between them. Germline-derived CDR1 and CDR2 are SNHLY and FYNNEI. The CDR3 totals 13 residues.

The J gene is TRBJ2-7, the V gene TRBV9, with a possible D match to TRBD1 (5 bases). The CDR3 loop spans 15 amino acids. Germline V gene sequence: CDR1 SGDLS, CDR2 YYNGEE. V was trimmed by 4 bases and J by 0 bases, leaving 14 bases between them. The CDR3 DNA sequence: TGTGCCAGCAGCCCGGGTCTAGGGGCCTCCTACGAGCAGTACTTC. It translates to CASSPGLGASYEQYF.

The chain is built from TRBV6-5 and TRBJ2-7; TRBD1 aligns across 8 bases. Looked up from germline, CDR1 is MNHEY and CDR2 is SVGAGI. Unmatched junction bases numbered 10, after V lost 4 bases and J lost 2 bases. The CDR3 totals 16 residues. The CDR3 reads CASSLRTGRVAYEQYF. The CDR3 DNA reads TGTGCCAGCAGTTTGAGGACAGGGCGGGTCGCCTACGAGCAGTACTTC.

Only a few counts were recorded for this clone. The chain joins TRBV5-4 to TRBJ1-2; the D is unclear. V lost 4 bases, J lost 1 base, and 11 bases lay in between. The CDR3 is 14 amino acids. Germline CDR1 is SGHNT and CDR2 is YYREEE (reference sequence). CDR3 region: CASSPRTDNYGYTF. Here the CDR3 DNA reads TGTGCCAGCAGCCCTAGGACTGATAACTATGGCTACACCTTC.

The chain is built from TRBV4-1 and TRBJ2-7; TRBD1 is a possible D gene (6 bases). Germline CDR1 and CDR2: MGHRA and YSYEKL. The CDR3 is made up of 14 amino acids. Trimming took off 4 bases at V and 6 bases at J, with 16 bases between the two ends. Here the CDR3 reads CASSRPGTKLEQYF. The CDR3 nucleotides read TGCGCCAGCAGCCGCCCCGGGACAAAGCTCGAGCAGTACTTC.

The J gene is TRBJ1-4, the V gene TRBV14, with 8 bases lining up with TRBD1. CDR1 is SGHDN and CDR2 is FVKESK in the germline V gene. The CDR3 runs to 16 residues. The V gene end was trimmed by 4 bases and the J gene end by 4 bases; junction bases not matched to a gene: 8. This CDR3 is CASSPLTGGDNEKLFF. Here the CDR3 DNA reads TGTGCCAGCAGCCCGCTCACAGGGGGTGATAATGAAAAACTGTTTTTT.